A single sample gave rise to the 22 T cell receptor beta chains below, sequenced in a study of T cells in Graves' hyperthyroidism and ophthalmopathy (dated by TCRdb to about 2019). Library preparation was by multiplex PCR. These reads were obtained on an Illumina HiSeq 2000. Amplification of TCR beta CDR3 regions was carried out from RNA transcripts. For the first round of RT-PCR on the TCR CDR3, the HTBI primer set was used together with the Qiagen OneStep RT-PCR kit. The public reads were reanalyzed by TCRdb: fastp trimming at Q25, MiXCR alignment, in-frame beta chains only. Rows merge per CDR3 protein into single entries with the most common DNA and genes. In all, the sample holds fewer than 350,000 distinct CDR3 sequences, and roughly 20% of those were seen once. The ten top clones hold about 53% of the sample. Sample: blood. Receptors were obtained from a woman aged 50 to 60 with Graves' hyperthyroidism.

This chain uses TRBV11-2 with TRBJ2-1; 7 bases map to TRBD2. The CDR3 has 15 amino acids. Per the germline V gene, CDR1 is SGHAT and CDR2 is FQNNGV. The junction had 11 bases not matched to a gene; V was cut back by 5 bases and J by 7 bases. CDR3: CASSQAGTGGNEQFF. CDR3 nucleotide sequence: TGTGCCAGCAGCCAGGCCGGGACCGGGGGGAATGAGCAGTTCTTC.

V and J are TRBV10-2 and TRBJ1-1, with D uncertain. This CDR3 contains 13 residues. Per germline, CDR1 WSHSY and CDR2 SAAADI. Trimming stripped 3 bases from V and 0 bases from J, with 5 bases between. CDR3: CASSDLVNTEAFF. The CDR3 DNA follows: TGCGCCAGCAGTGATCTAGTGAACACTGAAGCTTTCTTT.

In regard to this clonotype: This could be a read error, since a much larger clone is one nucleotide away. The final CDR3 position lacks the conserved phenylalanine or tryptophan, pointing to a likely read error. This chain uses TRBV7-9 with TRBJ2-7; 7 bases align to TRBD2. Germline CDR1 SEHNR, CDR2 FQNEAQ (reference sequence). Trimming took 5 bases from V and 2 from J; bases not matched to a gene: 9. The CDR3 covers 15 residues. The CDR3 region has the DNA TGTGCCAGCAGCCCTCTGGCTAGCGGAGCCTACGAGCAGTACCTC. It codes for CASSPLASGAYEQYL.

Regarding this clonotype: This may stem from a read error, because a much larger clone lies one nucleotide away. The V call is TRBV3-1, the J call TRBJ2-2; 11 nucleotides align to TRBD1. The V gene end was trimmed by 4 bases and the J gene end by 6 bases; junction bases not matched to a gene: 10. CDR3 length: 17 residues. Germline CDR1 reads LGHDT; CDR2 reads YNNKEL (reference sequence). The CDR3 bases are TGTGCCAGCAGCCTGGATGCCCCGGGACAGGGGGCCGGGGAGCTGTTTTTT. This translates into CASSLDAPGQGAGELFF.

The table lists this clonotype with a count of one. This chain joins TRBV20-1 and TRBJ2-7, with D tentatively TRBD2 (6 bases). V dropped 1 base and J dropped 2 bases, with 15 bases sitting between them. The length of the CDR3 is 15 residues. The germline V gene encodes CDR1 DFQATT and CDR2 SNEGSKA (reference sequence). CDR3 nucleotide sequence: TGCAGTGCTAGAGCCTCTGGGACTCCCCCCTACGAGCAGTACTTC. This gives the protein CSARASGTPPYEQYF.

Concerning this clonotype itself: A much larger clone lies one base from this, so it may be a read error. V and J are TRBV29-1 and TRBJ2-5; D might be TRBD2 (5 bases). The CDR3 loop spans 13 amino acids. In germline, CDR1 is SQVTM, CDR2 ANQGSEA. V lost 1 base, J lost 9 bases, and 15 bases lay in between. The DNA for the CDR3 is TGCAGCGTTGAAGTCGGCCCCACGGAGGCCCAGTACTTC. Its translation: CSVEVGPTEAQYF.

In this sample, this clonotype turned up many times. This rearrangement joins TRBV12-3 or TRBV12-4 to TRBJ2-1; a weak D match, TRBD1 (5 bases). The CDR3 is 14 residues long. V lost 4 bases and J lost 3, with 10 bases in between. In DNA form, the CDR3 reads TGTGCCAGCAGTTCGGACATTGACTACAATGAGCAGTTCTTC. This encodes CASSSDIDYNEQFF.

Only a few counts were recorded for this clonotype. The J gene is TRBJ2-5, the V gene TRBV30; D is uncertain. Trimming cost V 0 bases and J 1 base, with 6 bases left between them. Germline CDR1 and CDR2: GTSNPN and SVGIG (reference sequence). CDR3 length: 13 amino acids. The CDR3: CAWSVRSQETQYF. The CDR3 DNA reads TGTGCCTGGAGTGTACGCAGCCAAGAGACCCAGTACTTC.

This clonotype was counted many times. The V call is TRBV20-1, the J call TRBJ2-5, with D unresolved. Germline values: CDR1 DFQATT, CDR2 SNEGSKA (reference sequence). The CDR3 has 14 residues. V shed 5 bases and J shed 1 base, with 14 bases lying between them. The CDR3 reads CSARAPGFQETQYF. The CDR3 coding sequence is TGCAGTGCTCGAGCCCCGGGTTTCCAAGAGACCCAGTACTTC.

This clonotype was counted between two and nine times. This rearrangement joins TRBV6-2 or TRBV6-3 to TRBJ2-1; 10 bases agree with TRBD2. The junction had 9 bases not matched to a gene; V was cut back by 8 bases and J by 2 bases. Germline lookup yields CDR1 MNHEY and CDR2 SVGEGT. CDR3 length equals 16 residues. CDR3 bases: TGTGCCAGCTCGGGGCTAGCGGGGGTTACCTACAATGAGCAGTTCTTC. Its translation is CASSGLAGVTYNEQFF.

This clonotype was counted at least ten times. This chain joins TRBV7-8 and TRBJ2-3; a weak D match, TRBD2 (6 bases). CDR3 size: 22 residues. The V gene lost 5 bases and the J gene lost 0 bases, with 33 bases spanning the gap. Germline CDR1 and CDR2: SGHVS and FQNEAQ. CDR3 sequence reads: CASSPPPPGVAPTRASTDTQYF. The CDR3 coding sequence is TGTGCCAGCAGCCCCCCACCTCCGGGGGTAGCGCCGACCCGTGCTAGCACAGATACGCAGTATTTT.

This clonotype has at least ten counts. The J gene is TRBJ1-1, the V gene TRBV28; no firm D call. This CDR3 has 15 residues. V dropped 5 bases and J dropped 3 bases, with 16 bases sitting between them. The germline gives CDR1 MDHEN, CDR2 SYDVKM. CDR3 in amino acids: CASSGTPTGYTEAFF. The CDR3 DNA is TGTGCCAGCAGTGGTACCCCGACGGGATACACTGAAGCTTTCTTT.

V usage is TRBV7-3 and J usage is TRBJ2-1; the match to TRBD1 covers 10 bases. V trimming: 5 bases; J trimming: 10 bases; junction bases outside the gene matches: 11. The CDR3 covers 15 residues. In germline, CDR1 is SGHTA, CDR2 FQGTGA. CDR3 DNA: TGTGCCAGCAGCCCTACTGGGACAGGGGTACGGGAGCAGTTCTTC. It encodes CASSPTGTGVREQFF. Full variable domain (outside the CDR3, taken from reference TRBV7-3 and TRBJ2-1): GAGVSQTPSNKVTEKGKYVELRCDPISGHTALYWYRQSLGQGPEFLIYFQGTGAADDSGLPNDRFFAVRPEGSVSTLKIQRTERGDSAVYLCASSPTGTGVREQFFGPGTRLTVL.

This clonotype has more than one count but fewer than ten. V usage is TRBV12-3 or TRBV12-4 and J usage is TRBJ2-5; 13 bases map to TRBD2. After removal of 7 bases from V and 0 bases from J, the junction contained 2 bases not matched to a gene. This CDR3 is built from 15 residues. CDR3 sequence reads: CASTGTSGDQETQYF. The CDR3 DNA reads TGTGCCAGCACCGGGACTAGCGGGGACCAAGAGACCCAGTACTTC.

This clonotype was observed a few times. The V and J genes are TRBV20-1 and TRBJ2-5; a possible D gene is TRBD2 (6 bases). The CDR3 contains 17 residues. Germline V CDR1 and CDR2: DFQATT, SNEGSKA (reference sequence). Between the trimmed V and J ends, which lost 0 bases and 2 bases, there was a span of 19 bases. CDR3 loop: CSAREVRSGSMQETQYF. The CDR3 DNA is TGCAGTGCTAGAGAGGTGAGAAGCGGGTCCATGCAAGAGACCCAGTACTTC.

This clonotype has only a few counts. The rearrangement uses TRBV7-9 and TRBJ1-1; D is possibly TRBD1 (6 bases). This CDR3 comprises 15 residues. Germline loops: CDR1 SEHNR, CDR2 FQNEAQ (reference sequence). Between the trimmed V and J ends, which lost 5 bases and 1 base, there was a span of 14 bases. The CDR3: CASSPGQTGNTEAFF. For the CDR3, the DNA is TGTGCCAGCAGCCCAGGACAGACCGGGAACACTGAAGCTTTCTTT.

This rearrangement joins TRBV30 to TRBJ2-3; no reliable D call. Germline V gives CDR1 GTSNPN, CDR2 SVGIG (reference sequence). V was pared by 2 bases and J by 2 bases, with 11 bases between. The CDR3 is 14 residues long. The CDR3 reads CAWSLSTLTDTQYF. Written as DNA, the CDR3 is TGTGCCTGGAGTCTGTCCACCCTCACAGATACGCAGTATTTT.

This clonotype was observed at least ten times. The chain carries TRBV10-1 and TRBJ2-3; 7 nucleotides agree with TRBD1. V was pared by 2 bases and J by 4 bases, with 3 bases of the junction left unmatched. CDR1 and CDR2 from the germline V gene are WNHNN and SYGVQD (reference sequence). The CDR3 sequence is 14 residues long. This CDR3 is CASSEGTAADTQYF. Written as DNA, the CDR3 is TGCGCCAGCAGTGAGGGGACAGCCGCAGATACGCAGTATTTT.

The CDR3 here is CASSPSRDLNEQFF. The CDR3 DNA sequence: TGTGCCAGCAGCCCGTCCCGGGACCTAAATGAGCAGTTCTTC. The rearrangement links TRBV7-2 to TRBJ2-1; tentatively, D is TRBD1 or TRBD2 (5 bases each). V was clipped by 5 bases and J by 7 bases, with 15 bases between them. There are 14 residues in the CDR3. The germline gives CDR1 SGHTA, CDR2 FQGNSA. Based on the CDR3 plus reference TRBV7-2 and TRBJ2-1, the full variable domain is GAGVSQSPSNKVTEKGKDVELRCDPISGHTALYWYRQSLGQGLEFLIYFQGNSAPDKSGLPSDRFSAERTGGSVSTLTIQRTQQEDSAVYLCASSPSRDLNEQFFGPGTRLTVL.

This clonotype was recorded a few times. The CDR3 loop is CASSRDKQGLNTEAFF. CDR3 bases: TGTGCCAGCAGTCGGGACAAACAGGGGCTTAATACTGAAGCTTTCTTT. The V call is TRBV6-1, the J call TRBJ1-1; 7 bases match TRBD1. The germline V gene encodes CDR1 MNHNS and CDR2 SASEGT. Trimming cost V 5 bases and J 5 bases; bases outside gene matches: 14. This CDR3 is 16 amino acids long.

This clonotype was recorded at least ten times. The V and J genes are TRBV7-9 and TRBJ2-1; D tentatively fits TRBD1 or TRBD2 (6 bases each). Germline V gives CDR1 SEHNR, CDR2 FQNEAQ (reference sequence). The CDR3 totals 15 residues. V lost 4 bases and J 9 bases, leaving 19 bases between the germline ends. Here the CDR3 reads CASSSDSGGITEQFF. CDR3 DNA sequence: TGTGCCAGCAGCTCGGACAGTGGAGGGATCACTGAGCAGTTCTTC. The full variable domain, with the rest looked up from reference TRBV7-9 and TRBJ2-1, is DTGVSQNPRHKITKRGQNVTFRCDPISEHNRLYWYRQTLGQGPEFLTYFQNEAQLEKSRLLSDRFSAERPKGSFSTLEIQRTEQGDSAMYLCASSSDSGGITEQFFGPGTRLTVL.

This clonotype was detected only a few times. The V gene is TRBV5-1, the J gene TRBJ2-2; 8 bases fit TRBD1. J lost 5 bases, V lost 5 bases, and 2 bases had no gene match. Germline CDR1 is SGHRS and CDR2 is YFSETQ. The CDR3 covers 13 residues. CDR3: CASSWDRTGELFF. The CDR3 coding sequence is TGCGCCAGCAGTTGGGACAGGACCGGGGAGCTGTTTTTT.